These T cell receptor beta chains were read from a single sample in a study of T cells in localized non-small cell lung cancer. Sequencing used immunoSEQ multiplex PCR; TCRdb keeps in-frame clones, though not all of them. The table lists 55,000 to 75,000 clones, about nine tenths of them singletons, with around a fifth in the top ten. Sequencing was performed on peripheral blood, taken before any cancer treatment. All receptors derive from a male donor aged 60 or over with stage III squamous cell lung carcinoma. CDR3s include the opening cysteine and the closing phenylalanine or tryptophan. A D gene is named only where the DNA matches it firmly. Only some rows state a clone size, as once, few, many or a class for expanded clones.

d_call	clone_size	v_call	j_call	cdr3_nt	cdr3_aa
TRBD2	.	TRBV27	TRBJ2-2	TGTGCCAGCAGAATGGGTAGCGGGGGGCCCGGGGAGCTGTTTTTT	CASRMGSGGPGELFF
TRBD1	.	TRBV5-1	TRBJ1-4	TGCGCCAGCAGCCTGACAGGGGGAGGCGAAAAACTGTTTTTT	CASSLTGGGEKLFF
TRBD1	.	TRBV5-8	TRBJ2-3	TGTGCCAGCAGCTACGGGACAGGGGGCCGCGAAGATACGCAGTATTTT	CASSYGTGGREDTQYF
.	.	TRBV6-1	TRBJ2-1	TGTGCCAGCAGTGAATTTTTCAGGGGTGGTGGGCAGTTCTTC	CASSEFFRGGGQFF
.	.	TRBV19	TRBJ1-1	TGTGCCAGTACAGCAACAGGGACGAACACTGAAGCTTTCTTT	CASTATGTNTEAFF
TRBD1	.	TRBV5-1	TRBJ1-1	TGCGCCAGCAGTGAGGGGGCGCGGACTGAAGCTTTCTTT	CASSEGARTEAFF
TRBD2	.	TRBV7-8	TRBJ2-3	TGTGCCAGCAGCATTTTTAGCGGGGGCTTCACAGATACGCAGTATTTT	CASSIFSGGFTDTQYF
TRBD1	.	TRBV10-2	TRBJ1-2	TGCGCCAGCAGTGAAGCAGGGGGCGGGTATGGCTACACCTTC	CASSEAGGGYGYTF
.	.	TRBV7-2	TRBJ1-1	TGTGCCCCCATTACCGTCTGCCCAAACACTGAAGCTTTCTTT	CAPITVCPNTEAFF
TRBD2	.	TRBV27	TRBJ2-1	TGTGCCAGCAGTGTCGGGGGGGCAAATGAGCAGTTCTTC	CASSVGGANEQFF
TRBD2	.	TRBV7-2	TRBJ2-5	TGTGCCAGCAGCTTTTCTAGCGGGGGACGAGAGACCCAGTACTTC	CASSFSSGGRETQYF
.	.	TRBV28	TRBJ1-2	TGTGCCAGCAGTTTAGCGGCTAACTATGGCTACACCTTC	CASSLAANYGYTF
TRBD2	.	TRBV20-1	TRBJ2-1	TGCAGTGCTAGCTGGAGCGGGGCTCAGTTCTTC	CSASWSGAQFF
.	.	TRBV9	TRBJ2-3	TGTGCCAGCAGCGTAGAGGCTAGCGGCACAGATACGCAGTATTTT	CASSVEASGTDTQYF
TRBD2	.	TRBV19	TRBJ2-5	TGTGCCACCCGGGACTATAATAGGGTCGGCCAAGAGACCCAGTACTTC	CATRDYNRVGQETQYF
.	.	TRBV6-5	TRBJ2-1	TGTGCCAGCAGTTACTCCGCTAGACGCAATGAGCAGTTCTTC	CASSYSARRNEQFF
.	once	TRBV28	TRBJ2-5	TGTGCCAGCAGTCGCCAAACGGTGATCCAAGAGACCCAGTACTTC	CASSRQTVIQETQYF
TRBD1	.	TRBV6-6	TRBJ1-1	TGTGCCAGCAGTTGGACAGGTGGGGAAGCTTTCTTT	CASSWTGGEAFF
.	.	TRBV7-8	TRBJ1-6	TGTGCCAGCAGCTTCCAGAGACTTTCCTATAATTCACCCCTCCACTTT	CASSFQRLSYNSPLHF
.	.	TRBV30	TRBJ2-3	TGTGCCTGGAGTGGGACCCTAGGCACAGATACGCAGTATTTT	CAWSGTLGTDTQYF
.	.	TRBV5-1	TRBJ2-2	TGCGCCAGCAGCAGGGATCACACCGGGGAGCTGTTTTTT	CASSRDHTGELFF
.	.	TRBV7-9	TRBJ1-1	TGTGCCAGCAGCTTCAACAGGGATAACACTGAAGCTTTCTTT	CASSFNRDNTEAFF
.	.	TRBV10-3	TRBJ2-2	TGTGCCATCAGTGAGCGGGGGGCCCCCACCGGGGAGCTGTTTTTT	CAISERGAPTGELFF
.	.	TRBV6-5	TRBJ2-2	TGTGCCAGCGGGCGGGTGAACACCGGGGAGCTGTTTTTT	CASGRVNTGELFF
.	.	TRBV6-6	TRBJ1-3	TGTGCCAGCAGTTACTCCCCAGCCGGAAACACCATATATTTT	CASSYSPAGNTIYF
.	.	TRBV6-5	TRBJ2-2	TGTGCCAGCAGTAAGGAGTCGGAGCTGTTTTTT	CASSKESELFF
.	.	TRBV19	TRBJ1-1	TGTGCCAGTAGTATACACCCCGGGGGAGCTGAAGCTTTCTTT	CASSIHPGGAEAFF
TRBD1	.	TRBV10-3	TRBJ1-1	TGTGCCATCAGTGAGTCTATCGGACAGGGGAAGGGCACTGAAGCTTTCTTT	CAISESIGQGKGTEAFF
.	.	TRBV6-4	TRBJ2-5	TGTGCCAGCATTAACGGGGGCACAGAGACCCAGTACTTC	CASINGGTETQYF
.	few	TRBV28	TRBJ1-3	TGTGCCAGCAGACGAGATACCGGGGCCGAGAGAAACACCATATATTTT	CASRRDTGAERNTIYF
.	.	TRBV25-1	TRBJ1-2	TGTGCCAGCAGTGAATTCGGGGGCTCCAATGGCTACACCTTC	CASSEFGGSNGYTF
TRBD1	.	TRBV11-2	TRBJ2-5	TGTGCCAGCAGCCTCCCGGGACAGGGGGCTTTAGAGACCCAGTACTTC	CASSLPGQGALETQYF
TRBD1	once	TRBV5-1	TRBJ1-4	TGCGCCAGCAGCGCTGACAGGGGGCGCGATGAAAAACTGTTTTTT	CASSADRGRDEKLFF
.	.	TRBV15	TRBJ2-1	TGTGCCACCAGCAGAGATACCGGCAGGGACTTGTTCTTC	CATSRDTGRDLFF
.	.	TRBV6-6	TRBJ1-1	TGTGCCAGCAGTCCGACCGTAGCGAACACTGAAGCTTTCTTT	CASSPTVANTEAFF
.	once	TRBV19	TRBJ1-4	TGTGCCAGTAGTATTGGAGTTAATGAAAAACTGTTTTTT	CASSIGVNEKLFF
TRBD1	.	TRBV5-6	TRBJ1-5	TGTGCCAGCAGCGTGACAGGGGGCCGCTATAGCAATCAGCCCCAGCATTTT	CASSVTGGRYSNQPQHF
TRBD2	.	TRBV2	TRBJ2-5	TGTGCCAGCAGCATAGCGGGGGGGCCTGGAGAGACCCAGTACTTC	CASSIAGGPGETQYF
TRBD2	.	TRBV7-9	TRBJ2-7	TGTGCCAGCAGCCCCCGGGAGGGGGCCTACGAGCAGTACTTC	CASSPREGAYEQYF
.	.	TRBV4-3	TRBJ1-1	TGCGCCAGCAGCCAAGATCGAGTGAGCACTGAAGCTTTCTTT	CASSQDRVSTEAFF
.	.	TRBV4-3	TRBJ2-1	TGCGCCAGCAGCCAATATCGCGGTGAGCAGTTCTTC	CASSQYRGEQFF
.	.	TRBV2	TRBJ1-1	TGTGCCAGCAGTGAAAGTATGGAGGGTGAAGCTTTCTTT	CASSESMEGEAFF
.	.	TRBV6-1	TRBJ1-2	TGTGCCAGTAGGGGGACACTAGCTAACTATGGCTACACCTTC	CASRGTLANYGYTF
.	few	TRBV10-1	TRBJ1-5	TGCGCCAGCAGTCTAAGAGGCAATCAGCCCCAGCATTTT	CASSLRGNQPQHF
TRBD1	.	TRBV6-6	TRBJ2-7	TGTGCCAGCAGTAACCGACAGGGCAACGAGCAGTACTTC	CASSNRQGNEQYF